The 26 T cell receptor beta chains below all came from one sample that was sequenced in a study of PD-1 blockade in mismatch repair-deficient tumors. Clones were sequenced by immunoSEQ multiplex PCR, and TCRdb holds only the in-frame ones, with some missing. The sample includes 120,000 or so clones, 70% to 90% seen only once; the top ten take 13%. The starting material was peripheral blood, obtained 44 weeks after starting pembrolizumab. The receptor set was obtained from an adult with mismatch repair-deficient cancer.

The gene calls are TRBV27 and TRBJ1-2, with D perhaps TRBD1 (6 bases). The V gene lost 5 bases and the J gene lost 4 bases, with 14 bases spanning the gap. From germline, CDR1 is MNHEY and CDR2 SMNVEV (reference sequence). The CDR3 runs 14 residues. CDR3 sequence: CASSPGGGTYGYTF. Written as DNA, the CDR3 is TGTGCCAGCAGTCCGGGAGGGGGGACCTATGGCTACACCTTC.

The chain recombines TRBV6-5 with TRBJ2-7; 7 nucleotides agree with TRBD1. The V and J ends lost 5 bases and 1 base, in that order; junction bases with no gene match: 8. This CDR3 contains 15 residues. Germline CDR1 is MNHEY and CDR2 is SVGAGI. The CDR3 bases are TGTGCCAGCAGTAGGGACAGCGCAACATCCTACGAGCAGTACTTC. It is translated as CASSRDSATSYEQYF.

This chain links TRBV11-2 with TRBJ2-2; 9 bases match TRBD2. Germline CDR1 is SGHAT and CDR2 is FQNNGV. The CDR3 has 15 residues. V lost 5 bases and J lost 5; bases outside the gene matches: 6. The CDR3 DNA reads as TGTGCCAGCAGCGTCCTAGCGGGACGAACCGGGGAGCTGTTTTTT. Residues: CASSVLAGRTGELFF.

Only a few counts were recorded for this clone. The chain has TRBV30 and TRBJ2-1, with D uncertain. The CDR3 sequence is 13 residues long. V gave up 7 bases and J gave up 8 bases, with 18 bases separating them. CDR1 and CDR2 (germline): GTSNPN, SVGIG (reference sequence). The DNA of the CDR3 is TGTGCCTCGACCGGCGGTGGATTCCATGAGCAGTTCTTC. The encoded protein is CASTGGGFHEQFF.

This chain links TRBV10-3 with TRBJ1-5; no clear D gene. The CDR3 is made up of 16 amino acids. CDR1 and CDR2 (germline): ENHRY, SYGVKD. V was trimmed by 0 bases and J by 0 bases, leaving 9 bases between them. This CDR3 is CAISESGLYSNQPQHF. The CDR3 DNA sequence: TGTGCCATCAGTGAGTCGGGTCTTTATAGCAATCAGCCCCAGCATTTT.

The rearrangement uses TRBV4-2 and TRBJ2-3; 11 bases line up with TRBD2. From germline, CDR1 is LGHNA and CDR2 YNFKEQ. V lost 4 bases to trimming and J lost 6 bases; unmatched junction nucleotides: 9. The CDR3 contains 16 residues. This CDR3 is CASSPLGLAVADTQYF. CDR3 coding DNA: TGTGCCAGCAGCCCACTGGGACTAGCGGTAGCGGATACGCAGTATTTT.

This sequence joins TRBV6-1 and TRBJ2-2; 9 bases align to TRBD2. The CDR3 runs to 15 residues. Looked up from germline, CDR1 is MNHNS and CDR2 is SASEGT. V was clipped by 6 bases and J by 7 bases; unmatched bases: 9. CDR3 in amino acids: CASRGAGGRVGELFF. The CDR3, as DNA: TGTGCCAGCAGAGGGGCGGGAGGGAGGGTCGGGGAGCTGTTTTTT.

The chain is built from TRBV11-3 and TRBJ2-3; D not certain. Germline V gives CDR1 SGHNT, CDR2 YENEEA. The CDR3 runs to 12 residues. Trimming shortened V by 6 bases and J by 3 bases, and 7 bases separated the two germline ends. In DNA form, the CDR3 reads TGTGCCAGCAGTTATGGAACAGATACGCAGTATTTT. Its protein is CASSYGTDTQYF.

The chain employs TRBV5-4 and TRBJ1-2; no clear D gene. The CDR3 is made up of 13 amino acids. Trimming took off 4 bases at V and 8 bases at J, with 15 bases between the two ends. Germline V CDR1 and CDR2: SGHNT, YYREEE (reference sequence). CDR3 sequence reads: CASSPPSKGGYTF. Here the CDR3 DNA reads TGTGCCAGCAGCCCCCCATCAAAAGGAGGCTACACCTTC.

CDR3 bases: TGCAGCGTTGAAGAAACCGGGGGTGGCTACACCTTC. Translation gives CSVEETGGGYTF. The genes are TRBV29-1 and TRBJ1-2; a weak D match, TRBD1 (5 bases). This CDR3 is built from 12 residues. V lost 0 bases to trimming and J lost 7 bases, with 9 bases between them. Germline CDR1 SQVTM, CDR2 ANQGSEA.

The CDR3 here is CASSGTGGYETQYF. CDR3 sequence (DNA): TGTGCCAGCAGCGGGACAGGGGGTTATGAGACCCAGTACTTC. The chain joins TRBV7-9 to TRBJ2-5; 11 nucleotides align to TRBD1. Trimming removed 5 bases from V and 5 bases from J; junction bases left unmatched: 4. CDR3 length equals 14 residues. CDR1 is SEHNR and CDR2 is FQNEAQ in the germline V gene (reference sequence).

The chain joins TRBV18 to TRBJ2-3, with TRBD2 matching 11 bases. The junction had 4 bases not matched to a gene; V was cut back by 0 bases and J by 5 bases. The V gene's germline CDR1 is KGHSH and CDR2 LQKENI. The CDR3 length is 16 residues. CDR3 in amino acids: CASSPPLAGGRDTQYF. The CDR3 nucleotides read TGTGCCAGCTCACCACCGCTAGCGGGAGGTCGAGATACGCAGTATTTT. Drawing the rest from reference TRBV18 and TRBJ2-3, the complete variable domain is NAGVMQNPRHLVRRRGQEARLRCSPMKGHSHVYWYRQLPEEGLKFMVYLQKENIIDESGMPKERFSAEFPKEGPSILRIQQVVRGDSAAYFCASSPPLAGGRDTQYFGPGTRLTVL.

This chain joins TRBV13 and TRBJ1-3; D gene unclear. This CDR3 has 14 amino acids. With 3 bases removed from V and 4 bases from J, the gap between germline ends came to 10 bases. Germline-derived CDR1 and CDR2 are PRHDT and FYEKMQ (reference sequence). DNA for the CDR3: TGTGCCAGCAGCTTGGGCCTGGGGGGAAACACCATATATTTT. This encodes CASSLGLGGNTIYF.

This clone was seen a single time. The chain employs TRBV7-2 and TRBJ2-7; D call uncertain. Between the trimmed V and J ends, which lost 1 base and 2 bases, there was a span of 12 bases. Per germline, CDR1 SGHTA and CDR2 FQGNSA. The CDR3 contains 15 residues. The CDR3 region has the DNA TGTGCCAGCAGCTTAGTGGACCGCTCACCCTACGAGCAGTACTTC. Its protein is CASSLVDRSPYEQYF.

The CDR3: CASSRTGRAYNEQFF. The CDR3 region has the DNA TGTGCCAGCAGCAGGACCGGGAGGGCCTACAATGAGCAGTTCTTC. The chain combines TRBV16 with TRBJ2-1, with 8 bases aligning to TRBD2. Germline CDR1 is KGHSY and CDR2 is FQNENV. This CDR3 comprises 15 residues. V lost 5 bases and J lost 2; bases outside the gene matches: 5.

The chain carries TRBV5-1 and TRBJ2-3; 7 bases fit TRBD1. The CDR3 runs to 15 residues. After removal of 0 bases from V and 3 bases from J, the junction contained 4 bases not matched to a gene. Germline V gives CDR1 SGHRS, CDR2 YFSETQ. CDR3 coding DNA: TGCGCCAGCAGCTTGGAGACAGGGATGACAGATACGCAGTATTTT. Its protein is CASSLETGMTDTQYF. The full variable domain, its missing parts supplied by reference TRBV5-1 and TRBJ2-3, is KAGVTQTPRYLIKTRGQQVTLSCSPISGHRSVSWYQQTPGQGLQFLFEYFSETQRNKGNFPGRFSGRQFSNSRSEMNVSTLELGDSALYLCASSLETGMTDTQYFGPGTRLTVL.

V usage is TRBV7-2 and J usage is TRBJ2-7; possibly TRBD2 for D (7 bases). CDR1 and CDR2 (germline): SGHTA, FQGNSA. The V gene lost 1 base and the J gene lost 2 bases, with 12 bases spanning the gap. This CDR3 is 15 amino acids long. The CDR3 nucleotides read TGTGCCAGCAGCTTAGGCGCGGGGGCCACCTACGAGCAGTACTTC. Amino acids: CASSLGAGATYEQYF. The full variable domain, with the rest looked up from reference TRBV7-2 and TRBJ2-7, is GAGVSQSPSNKVTEKGKDVELRCDPISGHTALYWYRQSLGQGLEFLIYFQGNSAPDKSGLPSDRFSAERTGGSVSTLTIQRTQQEDSAVYLCASSLGAGATYEQYFGPGTRLTVT.

The V and J genes are TRBV15 and TRBJ1-1, with D perhaps matching TRBD1 (5 bases). The V end was cut by 3 bases, the J end by 4 bases, with 9 bases between. Germline-derived CDR1 and CDR2 are LNHNV and YYDKDF (reference sequence). The CDR3 covers 13 residues. The CDR3 DNA sequence: TGTGCCACCAGCAGCAGGGAGGGCACTGAAGCTTTCTTT. Translated: CATSSREGTEAFF. Based on the CDR3 plus reference TRBV15 and TRBJ1-1, the full variable domain is DAMVIQNPRYQVTQFGKPVTLSCSQTLNHNVMYWYQQKSSQAPKLLFHYYDKDFNNEADTPDNFQSRRPNTSFCFLDIRSPGLGDTAMYLCATSSREGTEAFFGQGTRLTVV.

This chain connects TRBV6-5 to TRBJ1-4; maybe TRBD1 (5 bases). CDR1 MNHEY and CDR2 SVGAGI come from the germline V gene. Trimming took 7 bases from V and 4 from J, leaving 16 bases between them. The CDR3 covers 15 residues. This CDR3 is CASTSRRGVNEKLFF. The CDR3 bases are TGTGCCAGCACCTCCCGGCGAGGGGTTAATGAAAAACTGTTTTTT.

V is TRBV30 and J is TRBJ2-3, with D possibly being TRBD1 (6 bases). V gave up 5 bases and J gave up 4 bases, with 16 bases separating them. The CDR3 loop spans 14 amino acids. Germline lookup yields CDR1 GTSNPN and CDR2 SVGIG (reference sequence). The CDR3 DNA sequence: TGTGCCTGGGGGCTAACAGGGCCGGCAGATACGCAGTATTTT. Its translation is CAWGLTGPADTQYF.

The chain is built from TRBV27 and TRBJ1-2; the D is unclear. CDR3 length: 12 residues. V was cut by 4 bases and J by 5 bases, with 8 bases left in between. Germline values: CDR1 MNHEY, CDR2 SMNVEV (reference sequence). The CDR3 region is CASSSNGYGYTF. The CDR3 region has the DNA TGTGCCAGCAGTTCTAACGGTTATGGCTACACCTTC.

The chain recombines TRBV19 with TRBJ1-1; D may be TRBD1 (5 bases). V dropped 0 bases and J dropped 5 bases, with 13 bases sitting between them. The CDR3 length is 15 residues. Germline V gene lookup returns CDR1 LNHDA and CDR2 SQIVND (reference sequence). In DNA, the CDR3 is TGTGCCAGTAGTATAGATCTAAGAGGGGTTACTGAAGCTTTCTTT. It yields the protein CASSIDLRGVTEAFF. Complete variable domain (other parts from reference TRBV19 and TRBJ1-1): DGGITQSPKYLFRKEGQNVTLSCEQNLNHDAMYWYRQDPGQGLRLIYYSQIVNDFQKGDIAEGYSVSREKKESFPLTVTSAQKNPTAFYLCASSIDLRGVTEAFFGQGTRLTVV.

CDR3 in DNA: TGCAGCGTTGACCAGACAGGGAGCAATGAGCAGTTCTTC. Translation: CSVDQTGSNEQFF. This chain uses TRBV29-1 with TRBJ2-1; 7 bases match TRBD1. The CDR3 sequence is 13 residues long. Trimming took 3 bases from V and 6 from J; bases not matched to a gene: 5. CDR1 SQVTM and CDR2 ANQGSEA come from the germline V gene.

The chain uses TRBV28 and TRBJ2-5, with D unresolved. The CDR3 is 12 residues long. V gave up 4 bases and J gave up 5 bases, with 8 bases separating them. Germline V gene sequence: CDR1 MDHEN, CDR2 SYDVKM. Here the CDR3 DNA reads TGTGCCAGCAGTTCTAACGGGGAGACCCAGTACTTC. This encodes CASSSNGETQYF.

The chain is built from TRBV30 and TRBJ2-7; 7 positions agree with TRBD1. V lost 2 bases, J lost 2 bases, and 6 bases stayed unmatched. Germline values: CDR1 GTSNPN, CDR2 SVGIG (reference sequence). The CDR3 has 14 amino acids. The CDR3 sequence is CAWSPGQVPYEQYF. DNA for the CDR3: TGTGCCTGGAGTCCCGGACAGGTCCCCTACGAGCAGTACTTC.

The chain has TRBV11-2 and TRBJ2-7; TRBD1 matches 10 bases. The V and J ends lost 4 bases and 5 bases, in that order; junction bases with no gene match: 11. Germline lookup yields CDR1 SGHAT and CDR2 FQNNGV. This CDR3 region has 16 residues. CDR3 region: CASSSKYTGTGDEQYF. As DNA, the CDR3 is TGTGCCAGCAGCTCGAAATATACCGGGACAGGGGACGAGCAGTACTTC.